This TCR beta chain was identified during a study of OX40 agonist ivuxolimab in advanced cancers. Study results and limitations: The mean number of expanded clones was higher in CD8+ T cells than in CD4+. Low clonal expansion, among the lowest seen, marked partial responders at 0.1-3.0 mg/kg.

Trimming took 6 bases from V and 2 from J; bases not matched to a gene: 4. The CDR3 loop spans 14 amino acids. Germline V CDR1 and CDR2: MNHNY, SVGAGI (reference sequence). This table comes from immunoSEQ multiplex PCR, and its TCRdb copy is limited to in-frame clones, with some not included. The sample consists of about 89,000 clones, about nine tenths of them appearing once. In this sample, this clone turned up a few times. As yet, its antigen is unknown. The V call is TRBV6-6, the J call TRBJ1-2; TRBD1 matches at 9 bases. The source was CD4+ or CD8+ T cells sorted from blood, collected in a trial of the OX40 agonist ivuxolimab. This clonotype was sampled from an adult with an advanced solid tumor such as melanoma, head and neck, liver or kidney cancer. CDR3 protein: CASRGQGENYGYTF. The CDR3 region has the DNA TGTGCCAGCAGGGGACAGGGTGAAAACTATGGCTACACCTTC.